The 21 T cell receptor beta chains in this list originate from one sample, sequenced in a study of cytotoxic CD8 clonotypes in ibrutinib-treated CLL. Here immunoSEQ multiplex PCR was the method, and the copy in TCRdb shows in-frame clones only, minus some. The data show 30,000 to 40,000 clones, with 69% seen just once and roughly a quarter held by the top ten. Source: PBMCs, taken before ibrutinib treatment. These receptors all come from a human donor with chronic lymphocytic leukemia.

CDR3 in amino acids: CGYQRGGLYEQYF. Written as DNA, the CDR3 is TGTGGCTACCAACGCGGGGGGTTGTACGAGCAGTACTTC. The rearrangement joins TRBV30 to TRBJ2-7; TRBD2 agrees at 8 bases. In germline, CDR1 is GTSNPN, CDR2 SVGIG (reference sequence). The CDR3 loop spans 13 amino acids.

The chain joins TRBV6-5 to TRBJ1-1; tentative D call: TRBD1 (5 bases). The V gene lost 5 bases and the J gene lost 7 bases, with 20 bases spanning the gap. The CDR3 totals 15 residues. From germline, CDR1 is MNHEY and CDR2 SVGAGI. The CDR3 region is CASSRATRGWVEAFF. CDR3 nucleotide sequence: TGTGCCAGCAGTCGCGCGACCCGGGGGTGGGTTGAAGCTTTCTTT.

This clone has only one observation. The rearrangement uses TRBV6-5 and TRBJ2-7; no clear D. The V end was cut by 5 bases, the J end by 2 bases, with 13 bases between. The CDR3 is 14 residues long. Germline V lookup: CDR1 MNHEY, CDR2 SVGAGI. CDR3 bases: TGTGCCAGCAGTGACACGGACGGTACCTACGAGCAGTACTTC. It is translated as CASSDTDGTYEQYF.

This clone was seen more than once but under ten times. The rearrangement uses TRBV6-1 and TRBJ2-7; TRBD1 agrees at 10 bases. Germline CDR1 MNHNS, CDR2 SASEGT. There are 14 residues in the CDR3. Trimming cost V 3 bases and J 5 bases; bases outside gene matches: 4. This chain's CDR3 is CASSDPGTGDEQYF. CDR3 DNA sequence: TGTGCCAGCAGTGATCCCGGGACAGGGGACGAGCAGTACTTC.

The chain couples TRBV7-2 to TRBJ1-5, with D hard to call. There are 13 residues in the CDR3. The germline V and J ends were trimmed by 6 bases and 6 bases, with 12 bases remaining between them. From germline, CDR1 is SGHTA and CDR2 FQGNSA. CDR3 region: CASSPGVGQPQHF. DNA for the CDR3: TGTGCCAGCAGTCCCGGCGTAGGTCAGCCCCAGCATTTT.

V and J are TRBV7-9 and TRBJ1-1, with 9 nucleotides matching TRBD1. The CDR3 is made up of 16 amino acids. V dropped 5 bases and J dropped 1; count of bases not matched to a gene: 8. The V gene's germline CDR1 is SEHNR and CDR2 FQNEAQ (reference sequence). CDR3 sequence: CASSPRTGAANTEAFF. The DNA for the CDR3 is TGTGCCAGCAGCCCGAGGACAGGGGCAGCGAACACTGAAGCTTTCTTT.

The CDR3 sequence is CASTSGVGNQPQHF. CDR3 in DNA: TGTGCCAGCACCTCGGGGGTTGGCAATCAGCCCCAGCATTTT. The gene calls are TRBV27 and TRBJ1-5, with D tentatively TRBD1 (5 bases). The CDR3 runs 14 residues. V lost 7 bases and J 2 bases, leaving 12 bases between the germline ends. CDR1 is MNHEY and CDR2 is SMNVEV in the germline V gene (reference sequence).

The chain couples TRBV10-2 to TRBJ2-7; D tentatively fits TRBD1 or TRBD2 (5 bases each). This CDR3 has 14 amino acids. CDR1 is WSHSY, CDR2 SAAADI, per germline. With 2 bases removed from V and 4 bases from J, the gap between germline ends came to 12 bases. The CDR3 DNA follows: TGCGCCAGCAGTGAGGAGGGGCGGACTTACGAGCAGTACTTC. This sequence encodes CASSEEGRTYEQYF.

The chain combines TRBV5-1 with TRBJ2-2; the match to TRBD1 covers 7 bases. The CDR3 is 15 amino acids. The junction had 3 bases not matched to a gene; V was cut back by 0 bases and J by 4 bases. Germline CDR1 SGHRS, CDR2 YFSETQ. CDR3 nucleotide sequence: TGCGCCAGCAGCTTGGGATCAGGGGGCACCGGGGAGCTGTTTTTT. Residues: CASSLGSGGTGELFF.

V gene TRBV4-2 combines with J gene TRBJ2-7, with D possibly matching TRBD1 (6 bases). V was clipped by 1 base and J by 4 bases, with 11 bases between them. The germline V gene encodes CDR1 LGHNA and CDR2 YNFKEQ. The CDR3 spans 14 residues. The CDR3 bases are TGTGCCAGCAGCCAAGCTGTAGGGGGATACGAGCAGTACTTC. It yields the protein CASSQAVGGYEQYF.

The CDR3 region has the DNA TGTGCCAGCAGCTTAGATCACAGAAACTATGGCTACACCTTC. This translates into CASSLDHRNYGYTF. The rearrangement joins TRBV7-9 to TRBJ1-2; no definite D call. V lost 1 base and J lost 2, with 8 bases in between. In germline, CDR1 is SEHNR, CDR2 FQNEAQ (reference sequence). The CDR3 runs 14 residues.

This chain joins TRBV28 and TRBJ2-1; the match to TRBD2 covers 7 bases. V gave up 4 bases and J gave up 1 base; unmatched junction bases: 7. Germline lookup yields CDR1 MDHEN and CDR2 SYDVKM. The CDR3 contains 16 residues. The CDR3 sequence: CASSSPASGSYNEQFF. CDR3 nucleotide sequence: TGTGCCAGCAGTTCCCCAGCTAGCGGTTCCTACAATGAGCAGTTCTTC.

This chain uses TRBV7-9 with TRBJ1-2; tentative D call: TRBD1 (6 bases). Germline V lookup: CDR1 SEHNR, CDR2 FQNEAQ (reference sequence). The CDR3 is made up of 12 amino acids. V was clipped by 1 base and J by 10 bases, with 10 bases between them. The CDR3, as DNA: TGTGCCAGCAGCTTAGTCCCAGGGGTCTACACCTTC. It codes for CASSLVPGVYTF.

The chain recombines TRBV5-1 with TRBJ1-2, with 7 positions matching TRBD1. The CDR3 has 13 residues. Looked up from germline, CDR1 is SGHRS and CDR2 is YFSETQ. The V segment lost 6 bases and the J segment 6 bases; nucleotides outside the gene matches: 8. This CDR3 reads CASKGQEDHGYTF. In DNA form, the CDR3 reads TGCGCCAGCAAAGGACAGGAGGACCATGGCTACACCTTC.

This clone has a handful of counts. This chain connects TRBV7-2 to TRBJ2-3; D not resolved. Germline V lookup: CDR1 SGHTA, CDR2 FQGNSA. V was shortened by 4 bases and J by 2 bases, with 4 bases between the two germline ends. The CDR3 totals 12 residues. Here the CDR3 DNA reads TGTGCCAGCAGCTATTACACAGATACGCAGTATTTT. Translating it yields CASSYYTDTQYF.

The CDR3 region is CASSLAKSAGAGTDTQYF. As DNA, the CDR3 is TGTGCCAGCAGCTTGGCAAAAAGCGCGGGGGCCGGGACAGATACGCAGTATTTT. The chain employs TRBV5-5 and TRBJ2-3; the D gene is possibly TRBD2 (7 bases). The CDR3 runs to 18 residues. The V and J ends lost 0 bases and 3 bases respectively, with 20 bases between them. Per germline, CDR1 SGHKS and CDR2 YYEKEE (reference sequence). Full variable domain (missing parts from reference TRBV5-5 and TRBJ2-3): DAGVTQSPTHLIKTRGQQVTLRCSPISGHKSVSWYQQVLGQGPQFIFQYYEKEERGRGNFPDRFSARQFPNYSSELNVNALLLGDSALYLCASSLAKSAGAGTDTQYFGPGTRLTVL.

The CDR3 region is CAWSPGTGSGNTIYF. In DNA, the CDR3 is TGTGCCTGGAGCCCCGGGACAGGCTCTGGAAACACCATATATTTT. The V gene is TRBV30, the J gene TRBJ1-3, with 8 bases that match TRBD1. Germline V lookup: CDR1 GTSNPN, CDR2 SVGIG (reference sequence). CDR3 length equals 15 residues. V shed 3 bases and J 0 bases; nucleotides not matched to a gene: 4.

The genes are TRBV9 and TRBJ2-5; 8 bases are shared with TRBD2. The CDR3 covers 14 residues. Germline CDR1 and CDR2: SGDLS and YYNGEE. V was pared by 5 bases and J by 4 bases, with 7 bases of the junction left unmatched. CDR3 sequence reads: CASSTGGQRETQYF. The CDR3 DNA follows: TGTGCCAGCAGTACGGGAGGGCAGCGAGAGACCCAGTACTTC.

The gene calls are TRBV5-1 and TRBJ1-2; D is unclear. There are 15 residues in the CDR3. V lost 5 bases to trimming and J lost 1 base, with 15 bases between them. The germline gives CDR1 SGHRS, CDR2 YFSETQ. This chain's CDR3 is CASSRPNTDNYGYTF. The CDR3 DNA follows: TGCGCCAGCAGTCGACCGAACACGGATAACTATGGCTACACCTTC.

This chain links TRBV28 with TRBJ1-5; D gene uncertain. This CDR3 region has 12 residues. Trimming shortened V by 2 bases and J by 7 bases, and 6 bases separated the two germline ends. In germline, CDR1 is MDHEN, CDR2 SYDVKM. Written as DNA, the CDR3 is TGTGCCAGCAGTTTAATTCCCCAGCCCCAGCATTTT. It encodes CASSLIPQPQHF. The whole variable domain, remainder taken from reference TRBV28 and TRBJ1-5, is DVKVTQSSRYLVKRTGEKVFLECVQDMDHENMFWYRQDPGLGLRLIYFSYDVKMKEKGDIPEGYSVSREKKERFSLILESASTNQTSMYLCASSLIPQPQHFGDGTRLSIL.

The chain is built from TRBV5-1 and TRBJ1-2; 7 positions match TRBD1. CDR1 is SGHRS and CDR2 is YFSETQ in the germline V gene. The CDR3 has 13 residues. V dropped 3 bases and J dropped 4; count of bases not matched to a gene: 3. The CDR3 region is CASSSQGVYGYTF. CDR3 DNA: TGCGCCAGCAGCTCTCAGGGGGTCTATGGCTACACCTTC.